Below, 29 T cell receptor beta chains from the same sample are listed, as sequenced in a study of blood T cell repertoires in COVID-19. Generated by immunoSEQ multiplex PCR, the TCRdb table keeps only in-frame clones and is missing some. The sample holds about 55,000 clones, roughly 90% seen once. Sequencing used peripheral blood. These receptors originate from a man at least 80 years old with acute or convalescent COVID-19.

This chain joins TRBV3-1 (or the pseudogene TRBV3-2) and TRBJ2-2, with D unresolved. Trimming removed 1 base from V and 4 bases from J, with 4 bases in between. Germline assignment: CDR1 LGHDT and CDR2 YNNKEL (reference sequence). The CDR3 has 13 residues. This CDR3 is CASSQVATGELFF. The CDR3 nucleotides are TGTGCCAGCAGCCAAGTGGCCACCGGGGAGCTGTTTTTT.

The genes are TRBV7-2 and TRBJ1-2; no reliable D call. The CDR3 sequence is 12 residues long. The germline V and J ends were trimmed by 5 bases and 3 bases, with 7 bases remaining between them. Germline V gene lookup returns CDR1 SGHTA and CDR2 FQGNSA. CDR3 loop: CASSPPDYGYTF. For the CDR3, the DNA is TGTGCCAGCAGCCCCCCAGACTATGGCTACACCTTC.

A single count supports this clone. CDR3 nucleotides: TGCAGCGTTGCCACAACAGGAGATACGCAGTATTTT. Protein: CSVATTGDTQYF. This chain links TRBV29-1 with TRBJ2-3; maybe TRBD1 (5 bases). Trimming removed 4 bases at V and 5 bases at J, with 10 bases between. CDR1 SQVTM and CDR2 ANQGSEA come from the germline V gene. This CDR3 spans 12 amino acids.

The J gene is TRBJ1-4, the V gene TRBV6-6; 10 positions agree with TRBD1. Germline-derived CDR1 and CDR2 are MNHNY and SVGAGI (reference sequence). The CDR3 is 16 amino acids. The ends lost 10 bases at V and 0 bases at J; junction bases unmatched: 8. In DNA, the CDR3 is TGTGCCACGCTTAGACAGGGGGCCTCAACTAATGAAAAACTGTTTTTT. This codes for CATLRQGASTNEKLFF.

The CDR3 sequence: CASSLGQGVETQYF. The CDR3 nucleotides are TGCGCCAGCAGCTTGGGACAGGGGGTTGAGACCCAGTACTTC. The chain links TRBV5-1 to TRBJ2-5, with 9 nucleotides matching TRBD1. CDR3 length: 14 amino acids. Trimming at V came to 0 bases and at J to 5 bases, leaving 2 bases not matched to a gene. The germline gives CDR1 SGHRS, CDR2 YFSETQ.

The V and J genes are TRBV6-2 or TRBV6-3 and TRBJ2-1; tentative D call: TRBD1 (6 bases). The CDR3 is 14 amino acids. V shed 6 bases and J shed 1 base, with 10 bases lying between them. CDR1 is MNHEY, CDR2 SVGEGT, per germline. CDR3: CASSPRGSYNEQFF. The CDR3 DNA sequence: TGTGCCAGCAGCCCCAGGGGTTCCTACAATGAGCAGTTCTTC.

V and J are TRBV29-1 and TRBJ1-1, with 7 positions matching TRBD1. In germline, CDR1 is SQVTM, CDR2 ANQGSEA. J lost 0 bases, V lost 4 bases, and 5 bases had no gene match. The CDR3 is 14 residues long. CDR3 nucleotides: TGCAGCGTTGCCTACAGGGGCATGAACACTGAAGCTTTCTTT. As protein: CSVAYRGMNTEAFF. Together with reference TRBV29-1 and TRBJ1-1, the CDR3 gives the full variable domain: SAVISQKPSRDICQRGTSLTIQCQVDSQVTMMFWYRQQPGQSLTLIATANQGSEATYESGFVIDKFPISRPNLTFSTLTVSNMSPEDSSIYLCSVAYRGMNTEAFFGQGTRLTVV.

This clone was seen once. CDR3 protein: CASTPVSKSSYEQYF. CDR3 sequence (DNA): TGCGCCAGCACCCCCGTTAGCAAGAGCTCCTACGAGCAGTACTTC. The rearrangement uses TRBV5-1 and TRBJ2-7, with D uncertain. V dropped 6 bases and J dropped 0 bases, with 16 bases sitting between them. CDR1 and CDR2 (germline): SGHRS, YFSETQ. The CDR3 is 15 amino acids. Looking up the rest from reference TRBV5-1 and TRBJ2-7 gives the full variable domain: KAGVTQTPRYLIKTRGQQVTLSCSPISGHRSVSWYQQTPGQGLQFLFEYFSETQRNKGNFPGRFSGRQFSNSRSEMNVSTLELGDSALYLCASTPVSKSSYEQYFGPGTRLTVT.

The rearrangement joins TRBV5-1 to TRBJ2-2; unclear D gene. V was pared by 2 bases and J by 5 bases, with 7 bases between. Germline V gene lookup returns CDR1 SGHRS and CDR2 YFSETQ. The CDR3 spans 13 residues. CDR3 DNA: TGCGCCAGCAGCTTTACAGAAACCGGGGAGCTGTTTTTT. Encoded protein: CASSFTETGELFF.

This chain joins TRBV9 and TRBJ2-7; D possibly corresponds to TRBD1 (6 bases). V lost 4 bases to trimming and J lost 2 bases, with 22 bases between them. The CDR3 is made up of 17 amino acids. Germline V gene sequence: CDR1 SGDLS, CDR2 YYNGEE. CDR3 DNA sequence: TGTGCCAGCAGCAAAGGGGGTACAGGGAACCTTCCCTACGAGCAGTACTTC. Translated: CASSKGGTGNLPYEQYF.

CDR3 region: CAISGDRKGDTEAFF. CDR3 bases: TGTGCCATCAGTGGGGACAGGAAAGGGGACACTGAAGCTTTCTTT. V and J are TRBV10-3 and TRBJ1-1; 8 bases align to TRBD1. With V trimmed by 4 bases and J by 3 bases, 7 bases remained unmatched. The CDR3 covers 15 residues. Germline-derived CDR1 and CDR2 are ENHRY and SYGVKD.

The J gene is TRBJ2-2, the V gene TRBV12-5; 8 bases match TRBD1. The germline V gene has CDR1 LGHNT and CDR2 FRNRAP. Unmatched junction bases numbered 0, after V lost 3 bases and J lost 0 bases. The CDR3 extends over 15 amino acids. CDR3: CASGLQGANTGELFF. In nucleotides, the CDR3 is TGTGCTAGTGGTTTACAGGGGGCGAACACCGGGGAGCTGTTTTTT.

The chain combines TRBV6-6 with TRBJ1-5; 7 nucleotides match TRBD1. This CDR3 contains 15 residues. The germline gives CDR1 MNHNY, CDR2 SVGAGI (reference sequence). Trimming at V came to 6 bases and at J to 2 bases, leaving 7 bases not matched to a gene. CDR3 nucleotide sequence: TGTGCCAGCAGCCAGACAGGGCTGGGCAATCAGCCCCAGCATTTT. It translates to CASSQTGLGNQPQHF.

This chain connects TRBV29-1 to TRBJ1-2; no firm D call. CDR3 length: 14 residues. Trimming pared 6 bases from V and 4 bases from J, leaving 18 bases between. CDR1 is SQVTM, CDR2 ANQGSEA, per germline. The chain's CDR3 is CSVQRPGAGYGYTF. The CDR3 nucleotides read TGCAGCGTCCAGCGACCCGGCGCGGGCTATGGCTACACCTTC.

The gene calls are TRBV7-2 and TRBJ1-2; D call uncertain. The CDR3 spans 13 residues. Deletions cut 5 bases from V and 2 bases from J, with 9 bases between. Germline loops: CDR1 SGHTA, CDR2 FQGNSA. CDR3 bases: TGTGCCAGCAGCCGCCAGGCGAACTATGGCTACACCTTC. Residues: CASSRQANYGYTF.

The chain joins TRBV24-1 to TRBJ2-3, with TRBD2 matching over 7 bases. Germline values: CDR1 KGHDR, CDR2 SFDVKD. The CDR3 length is 11 residues. Trimming took 9 bases from V and 6 from J; bases not matched to a gene: 2. The DNA for the CDR3 is TGTGCCACCGGGGGAGGGGATACGCAGTATTTT. Residues: CATGGGDTQYF.

This clone has just one count. The chain is built from TRBV25-1 and TRBJ2-2; the match to TRBD1 covers 9 bases. Trimming removed 6 bases from V and 7 bases from J; junction bases left unmatched: 3. Germline lookup yields CDR1 MGHDK and CDR2 SYGVNS. This CDR3 is built from 13 residues. This chain's CDR3 is CASRQGARGELFF. The CDR3 coding sequence is TGTGCCAGCAGACAGGGGGCACGCGGGGAGCTGTTTTTT. The full variable domain, in which reference TRBV25-1 and TRBJ2-2 provide the parts outside the CDR3, is EADIYQTPRYLVIGTGKKITLECSQTMGHDKMYWYQQDPGMELHLIHYSYGVNSTEKGDLSSESTVSRIRTEHFPLTLESARPSHTSQYLCASRQGARGELFFGEGSRLTVL.

The genes are TRBV9 and TRBJ2-1; 7 bases are shared with TRBD1. Germline CDR1 and CDR2: SGDLS and YYNGEE. The junction had 7 bases not matched to a gene; V was cut back by 4 bases and J by 6 bases. There are 14 residues in the CDR3. CDR3 nucleotides: TGTGCCAGCAGCCTCCGGGACAGCTTCAATGAGCAGTTCTTC. This gives the protein CASSLRDSFNEQFF.

The rearrangement links TRBV5-5 to TRBJ2-7, with 7 bases aligning to TRBD1. Per the germline V gene, CDR1 is SGHKS and CDR2 is YYEKEE (reference sequence). The ends lost 4 bases at V and 1 base at J; junction bases unmatched: 8. The CDR3 contains 15 residues. The CDR3: CASSTGQDPSYEQYF. In nucleotides, the CDR3 is TGTGCCAGCAGCACCGGACAGGACCCTTCCTACGAGCAGTACTTC.

This sequence joins TRBV7-3 and TRBJ2-1; the D gene is possibly TRBD1 (7 bases). Trimming left V 5 bases short and J 7 bases short, with 18 bases between. The germline V gene encodes CDR1 SGHTA and CDR2 FQGTGA. This CDR3 spans 15 amino acids. CDR3 sequence (DNA): TGTGCCAGCAGCCTGTACAGGGGAGGTTATAATGAGCAGTTCTTC. Its protein product is CASSLYRGGYNEQFF.

This chain uses TRBV30 with TRBJ1-2; perhaps TRBD1 as D (6 bases). The CDR3 length is 14 residues. Germline CDR1 is GTSNPN and CDR2 is SVGIG (reference sequence). The CDR3 loop is CAYNGGRGIGGYTF. CDR3 DNA: TGTGCATACAATGGGGGCAGGGGCATCGGTGGCTACACCTTC.

V usage is TRBV6-5 and J usage is TRBJ2-7; 10 bases agree with TRBD2. Germline-derived CDR1 and CDR2 are MNHEY and SVGAGI. The CDR3 is made up of 15 amino acids. The J segment lost 3 bases and the V segment lost 2 bases, leaving 4 bases of the junction unmatched. Written as DNA, the CDR3 is TGTGCCAGCAGTTACAGGTCTAGCGGGAGCTACGAGCAGTACTTC. As protein: CASSYRSSGSYEQYF.

The chain couples TRBV4-1 to TRBJ2-7; the match to TRBD1 covers 10 bases. The CDR3 loop spans 14 amino acids. CDR1 MGHRA and CDR2 YSYEKL come from the germline V gene. The V and J ends lost 6 bases and 5 bases, in that order; junction bases with no gene match: 7. The CDR3 DNA reads TGCGCCAGCAGTTTCGACAGGGGGCGGAACGAGCAGTACTTC. It is translated as CASSFDRGRNEQYF.

J is TRBJ1-3 and V is TRBV7-8; weak D call: TRBD1 (6 bases). Germline values: CDR1 SGHVS, CDR2 FQNEAQ. V lost 5 bases, J lost 0 bases, and 14 bases lay in between. The CDR3 is 16 amino acids. This CDR3 is CASSLRTASSGNTIYF. In DNA form, the CDR3 reads TGTGCCAGCAGCCTGCGGACAGCGAGCTCTGGAAACACCATATATTTT.

The chain uses TRBV6-5 and TRBJ2-2; TRBD2 is a possible D gene (6 bases). CDR1 is MNHEY, CDR2 SVGAGI, per germline. The CDR3 length is 15 residues. V lost 0 bases and J 3 bases, leaving 8 bases between the germline ends. The CDR3 here is CASSYSGGDTGELFF. CDR3 coding DNA: TGTGCCAGCAGTTACTCGGGGGGTGACACCGGGGAGCTGTTTTTT.

V and J are TRBV30 and TRBJ1-6; D uncertain. The V and J ends lost 0 bases and 8 bases respectively, with 8 bases between them. CDR1 is GTSNPN and CDR2 is SVGIG in the germline V gene (reference sequence). This CDR3 comprises 13 residues. The CDR3 DNA reads as TGTGCCTGGAGTGTAGAGGAAGATTCACCCCTCCACTTT. Protein: CAWSVEEDSPLHF.

The J gene is TRBJ2-2, the V gene TRBV29-1; 8 positions match TRBD1. CDR3 length equals 13 residues. The V gene end was trimmed by 7 bases and the J gene end by 4 bases; junction bases not matched to a gene: 5. Looked up from germline, CDR1 is SQVTM and CDR2 is ANQGSEA. The CDR3 region has the DNA TGCAGCGCCGCGACAGGGGCCACCGGGGAGCTGTTTTTT. Translating it yields CSAATGATGELFF.

The CDR3 sequence: CASSIWGGPTYNEQFF. The CDR3 nucleotides are TGTGCCAGTAGTATTTGGGGGGGCCCGACTTACAATGAGCAGTTCTTC. The gene calls are TRBV19 and TRBJ2-1, with a weak D call TRBD2 (7 bases). The CDR3 is made up of 16 amino acids. V lost 3 bases and J lost 4, with 16 bases in between. Germline-derived CDR1 and CDR2 are LNHDA and SQIVND (reference sequence). Full variable domain (outside the CDR3, taken from reference TRBV19 and TRBJ2-1): DGGITQSPKYLFRKEGQNVTLSCEQNLNHDAMYWYRQDPGQGLRLIYYSQIVNDFQKGDIAEGYSVSREKKESFPLTVTSAQKNPTAFYLCASSIWGGPTYNEQFFGPGTRLTVL.

The V call is TRBV18, the J call TRBJ1-2; 7 bases match TRBD1. With 2 bases clipped from V and 0 bases from J, the junction kept 6 bases outside the gene matches. The CDR3 has 16 amino acids. Looked up from germline, CDR1 is KGHSH and CDR2 is LQKENI. The CDR3 sequence: CASSPWAGQTNYGYTF. The CDR3 nucleotides read TGTGCCAGCTCACCATGGGCGGGACAGACTAACTATGGCTACACCTTC.